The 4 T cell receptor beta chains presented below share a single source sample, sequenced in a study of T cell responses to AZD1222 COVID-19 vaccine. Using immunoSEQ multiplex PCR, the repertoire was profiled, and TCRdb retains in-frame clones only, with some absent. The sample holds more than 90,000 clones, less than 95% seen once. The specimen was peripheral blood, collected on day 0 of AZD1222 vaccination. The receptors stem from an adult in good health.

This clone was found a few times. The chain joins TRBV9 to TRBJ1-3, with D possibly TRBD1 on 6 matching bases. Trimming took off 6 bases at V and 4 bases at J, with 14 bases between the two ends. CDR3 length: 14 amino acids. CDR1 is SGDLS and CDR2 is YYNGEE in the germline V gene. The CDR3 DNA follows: TGTGCCAGCACCCTAGGGGACACCGGAAACACCATATATTTT. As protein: CASTLGDTGNTIYF. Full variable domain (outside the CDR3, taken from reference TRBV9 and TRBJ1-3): DSGVTQTPKHLITATGQRVTLRCSPRSGDLSVYWYQQSLDQGLQFLIQYYNGEERAKGNILERFSAQQFPDLHSELNLSSLELGDSALYFCASTLGDTGNTIYFGEGSWLTVV.

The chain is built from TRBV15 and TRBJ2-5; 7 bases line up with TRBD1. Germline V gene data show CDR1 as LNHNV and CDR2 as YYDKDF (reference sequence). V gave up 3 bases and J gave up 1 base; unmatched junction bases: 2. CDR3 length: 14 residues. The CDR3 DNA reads TGTGCCACCAGCAGCCGGGACAGCCAAGAGACCCAGTACTTC. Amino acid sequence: CATSSRDSQETQYF.

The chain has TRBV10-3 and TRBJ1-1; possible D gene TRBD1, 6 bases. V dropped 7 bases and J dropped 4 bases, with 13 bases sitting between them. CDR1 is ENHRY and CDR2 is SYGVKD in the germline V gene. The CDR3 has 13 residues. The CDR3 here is CAITGAGGTEAFF. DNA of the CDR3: TGTGCCATCACGGGGGCCGGGGGCACTGAAGCTTTCTTT.

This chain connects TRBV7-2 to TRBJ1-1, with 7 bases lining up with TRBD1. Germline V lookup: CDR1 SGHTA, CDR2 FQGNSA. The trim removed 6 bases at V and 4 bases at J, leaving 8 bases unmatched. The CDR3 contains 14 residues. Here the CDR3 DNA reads TGTGCCAGCAGAAATCGACAGGGAAGCACTGAAGCTTTCTTT. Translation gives CASRNRQGSTEAFF. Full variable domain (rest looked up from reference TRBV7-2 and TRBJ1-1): GAGVSQSPSNKVTEKGKDVELRCDPISGHTALYWYRQSLGQGLEFLIYFQGNSAPDKSGLPSDRFSAERTGGSVSTLTIQRTQQEDSAVYLCASRNRQGSTEAFFGQGTRLTVV.